The T cell receptor beta chain under discussion was sequenced for a study of T cells after posttransplantation cyclophosphamide. The CDR3 runs 14 residues. Germline CDR1 reads SGHRS; CDR2 reads YFSETQ. Trimming cost V 4 bases and J 5 bases; bases outside gene matches: 8. Data came from immunoSEQ multiplex PCR; TCRdb stores just in-frame clones and leaves some out. The table includes some 53,000 clones, around 84% detected once. The V gene is TRBV5-1, the J gene TRBJ1-1, with TRBD1 matching over 7 bases. This receptor was taken from a man younger than 40 with a blood cancer, CMV-positive, and with a related stem cell donor. The sample taken for sequencing was PBMCs. The CDR3 here is CASSTTGAGTEAFF. CDR3 coding DNA: TGCGCCAGCAGCACCACAGGGGCCGGTACTGAAGCTTTCTTT. Full variable domain (missing parts from reference TRBV5-1 and TRBJ1-1): KAGVTQTPRYLIKTRGQQVTLSCSPISGHRSVSWYQQTPGQGLQFLFEYFSETQRNKGNFPGRFSGRQFSNSRSEMNVSTLELGDSALYLCASSTTGAGTEAFFGQGTRLTVV.